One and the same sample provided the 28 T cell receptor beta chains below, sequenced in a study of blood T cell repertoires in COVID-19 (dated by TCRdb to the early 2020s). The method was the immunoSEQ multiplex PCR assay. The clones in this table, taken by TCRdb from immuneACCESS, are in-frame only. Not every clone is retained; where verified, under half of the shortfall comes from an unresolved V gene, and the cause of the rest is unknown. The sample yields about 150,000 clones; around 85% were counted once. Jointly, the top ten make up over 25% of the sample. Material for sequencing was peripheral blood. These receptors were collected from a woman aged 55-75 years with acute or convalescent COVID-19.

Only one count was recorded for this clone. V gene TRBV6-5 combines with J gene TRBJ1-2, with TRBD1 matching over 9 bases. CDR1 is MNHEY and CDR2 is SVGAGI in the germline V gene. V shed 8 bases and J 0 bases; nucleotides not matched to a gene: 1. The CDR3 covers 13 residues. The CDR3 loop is CASGTGTNYGYTF. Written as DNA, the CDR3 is TGTGCCAGCGGGACAGGGACTAACTATGGCTACACCTTC.

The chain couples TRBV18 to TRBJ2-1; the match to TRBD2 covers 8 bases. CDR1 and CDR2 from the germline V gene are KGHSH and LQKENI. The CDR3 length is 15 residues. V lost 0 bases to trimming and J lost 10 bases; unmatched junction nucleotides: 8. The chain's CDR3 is CASSPPAGGGREQFF. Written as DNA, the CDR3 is TGTGCCAGCTCACCACCGGCCGGGGGGGGCAGGGAGCAGTTCTTC.

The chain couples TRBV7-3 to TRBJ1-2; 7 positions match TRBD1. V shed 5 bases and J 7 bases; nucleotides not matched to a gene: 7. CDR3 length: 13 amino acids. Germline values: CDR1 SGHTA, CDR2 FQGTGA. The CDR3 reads CASSPRTGGGYTF. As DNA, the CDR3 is TGTGCCAGCAGCCCTCGGACAGGCGGTGGCTACACCTTC.

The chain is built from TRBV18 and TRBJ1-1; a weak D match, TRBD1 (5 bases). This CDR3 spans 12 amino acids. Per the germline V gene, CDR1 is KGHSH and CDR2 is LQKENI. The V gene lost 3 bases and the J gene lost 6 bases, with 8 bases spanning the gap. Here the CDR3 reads CASSPRGPEAFF. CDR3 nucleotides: TGTGCCAGCTCACCTAGGGGCCCTGAAGCTTTCTTT.

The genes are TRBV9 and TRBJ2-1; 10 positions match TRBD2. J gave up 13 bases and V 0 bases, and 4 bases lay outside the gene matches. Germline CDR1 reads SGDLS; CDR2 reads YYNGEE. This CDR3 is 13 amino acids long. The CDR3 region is CASSVGTSGRQFF. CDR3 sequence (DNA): TGTGCCAGCAGCGTAGGGACTAGCGGACGACAGTTCTTC.

DNA of the CDR3: TGTGCCAGCAGCTTAGTGGCGGGGAACACTGAAGCTTTCTTT. As protein: CASSLVAGNTEAFF. The chain has TRBV7-2 and TRBJ1-1; D ambiguous. V was clipped by 1 base and J by 1 base, with 7 bases between them. Germline CDR1 reads SGHTA; CDR2 reads FQGNSA. The CDR3 is 14 amino acids.

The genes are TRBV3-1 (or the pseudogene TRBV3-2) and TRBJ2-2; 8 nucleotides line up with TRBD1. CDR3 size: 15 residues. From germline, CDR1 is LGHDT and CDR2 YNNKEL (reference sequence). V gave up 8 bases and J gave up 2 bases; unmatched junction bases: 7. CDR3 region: CASHTGTGNTGELFF. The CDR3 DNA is TGTGCCAGCCATACCGGGACAGGTAACACCGGGGAGCTGTTTTTT.

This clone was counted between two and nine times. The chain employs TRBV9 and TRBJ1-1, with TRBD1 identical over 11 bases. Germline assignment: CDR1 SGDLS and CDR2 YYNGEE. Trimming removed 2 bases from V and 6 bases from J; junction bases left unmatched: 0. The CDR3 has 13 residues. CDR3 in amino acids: CASSVGQGAEAFF. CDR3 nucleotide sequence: TGTGCCAGCAGCGTGGGACAGGGGGCTGAAGCTTTCTTT.

DNA of the CDR3: TGTGCCAGCAGTGAATTGAGGGGGACAGGGAGGGAAGAGACCCAGTACTTC. Its translation: CASSELRGTGREETQYF. The chain links TRBV25-1 to TRBJ2-5; TRBD1 agrees at 9 bases. CDR1 and CDR2 (germline): MGHDK, SYGVNS. The CDR3 contains 17 residues. The junction had 9 bases not matched to a gene; V was cut back by 1 base and J by 3 bases.

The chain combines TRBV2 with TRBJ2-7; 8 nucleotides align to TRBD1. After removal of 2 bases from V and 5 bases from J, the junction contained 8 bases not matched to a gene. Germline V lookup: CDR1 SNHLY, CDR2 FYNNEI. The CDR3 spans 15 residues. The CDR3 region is CASSERWTGIHEQYF. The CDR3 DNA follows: TGTGCCAGCAGTGAAAGGTGGACAGGGATCCACGAGCAGTACTTC.

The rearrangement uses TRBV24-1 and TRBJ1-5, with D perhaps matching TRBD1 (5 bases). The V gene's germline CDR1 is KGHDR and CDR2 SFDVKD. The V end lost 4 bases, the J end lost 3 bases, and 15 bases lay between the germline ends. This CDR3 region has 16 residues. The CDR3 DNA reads TGTGCCACCAGTGACACCGGGACGGACTACAATCAGCCCCAGCATTTT. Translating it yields CATSDTGTDYNQPQHF.

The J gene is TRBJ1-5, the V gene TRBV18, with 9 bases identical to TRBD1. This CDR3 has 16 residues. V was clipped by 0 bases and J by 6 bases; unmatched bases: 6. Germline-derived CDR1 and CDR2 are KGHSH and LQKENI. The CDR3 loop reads CASSPPGQGGGQPQHF. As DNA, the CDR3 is TGTGCCAGCTCACCACCGGGACAGGGAGGCGGTCAGCCCCAGCATTTT.

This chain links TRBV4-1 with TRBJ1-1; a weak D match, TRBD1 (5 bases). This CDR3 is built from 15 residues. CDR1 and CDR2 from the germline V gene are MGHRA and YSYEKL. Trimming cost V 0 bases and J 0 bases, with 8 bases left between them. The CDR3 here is CASSQDPGLNTEAFF. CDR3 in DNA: TGCGCCAGCAGCCAAGATCCAGGGCTGAACACTGAAGCTTTCTTT.

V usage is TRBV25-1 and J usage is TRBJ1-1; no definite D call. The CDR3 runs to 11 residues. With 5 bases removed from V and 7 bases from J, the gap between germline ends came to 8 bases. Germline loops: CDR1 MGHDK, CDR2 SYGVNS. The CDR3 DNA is TGTGCCAGCAGTCGCGGGGATGAAGCTTTCTTT. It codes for CASSRGDEAFF.

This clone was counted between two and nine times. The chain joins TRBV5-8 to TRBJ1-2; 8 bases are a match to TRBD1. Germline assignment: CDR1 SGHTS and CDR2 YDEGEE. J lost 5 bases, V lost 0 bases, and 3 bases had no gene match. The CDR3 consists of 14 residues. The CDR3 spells CASSLDRGFYGYTF. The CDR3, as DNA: TGTGCCAGCAGCTTGGACAGGGGGTTTTATGGCTACACCTTC.

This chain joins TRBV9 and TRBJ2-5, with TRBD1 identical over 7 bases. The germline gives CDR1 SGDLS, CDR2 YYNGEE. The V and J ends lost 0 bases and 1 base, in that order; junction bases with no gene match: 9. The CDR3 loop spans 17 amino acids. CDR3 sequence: CASSVEGGHGPQETQYF. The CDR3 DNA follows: TGTGCCAGCAGCGTAGAAGGGGGCCACGGCCCCCAAGAGACCCAGTACTTC.

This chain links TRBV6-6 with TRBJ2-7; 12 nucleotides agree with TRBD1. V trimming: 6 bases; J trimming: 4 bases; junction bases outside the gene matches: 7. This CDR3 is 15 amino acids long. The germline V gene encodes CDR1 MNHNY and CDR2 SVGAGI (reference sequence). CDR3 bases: TGTGCCAGCAGCTCCGGGACAGGGGGCATTTACGAGCAGTACGTC. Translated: CASSSGTGGIYEQYV.

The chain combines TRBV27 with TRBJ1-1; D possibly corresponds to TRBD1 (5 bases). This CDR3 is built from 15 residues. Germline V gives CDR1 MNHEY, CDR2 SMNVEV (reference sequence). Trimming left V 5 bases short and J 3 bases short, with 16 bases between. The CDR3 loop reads CASSVLGEDDTEAFF. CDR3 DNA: TGTGCCAGCAGTGTCCTAGGGGAGGATGACACTGAAGCTTTCTTT.

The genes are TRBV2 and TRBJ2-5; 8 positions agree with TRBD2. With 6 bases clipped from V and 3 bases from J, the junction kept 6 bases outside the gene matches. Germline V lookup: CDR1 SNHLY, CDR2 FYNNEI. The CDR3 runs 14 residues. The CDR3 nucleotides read TGTGCCAGCAGGAGTGGACTAGCAGAAGAGACCCAGTACTTC. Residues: CASRSGLAEETQYF.

The CDR3 region has the DNA TGTGCCAGCAGTTTGGGGCTTTCCTACGAGCAGTACTTC. Protein: CASSLGLSYEQYF. This chain connects TRBV27 to TRBJ2-7; a possible D gene is TRBD1 (5 bases). CDR1 MNHEY and CDR2 SMNVEV come from the germline V gene (reference sequence). The V end was cut by 3 bases, the J end by 1 base, with 7 bases between. This CDR3 contains 13 residues.

CDR3 loop: CASSALSGTRNSPLHF. As DNA, the CDR3 is TGTGCCAGCAGCGCTTTATCAGGGACAAGAAATTCACCCCTCCACTTT. The chain recombines TRBV7-9 with TRBJ1-6; possibly TRBD1 for D (6 bases). V lost 5 bases, J lost 7 bases, and 18 bases lay in between. The germline gives CDR1 SEHNR, CDR2 FQNEAQ (reference sequence). This CDR3 has 16 amino acids.

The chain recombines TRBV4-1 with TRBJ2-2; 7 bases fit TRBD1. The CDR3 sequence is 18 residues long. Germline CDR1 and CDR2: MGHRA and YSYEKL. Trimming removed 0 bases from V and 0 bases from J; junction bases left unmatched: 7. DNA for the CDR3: TGCGCCAGCAGCCAAGAAGGGGGCCCTTTCCCGAACACCGGGGAGCTGTTTTTT. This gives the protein CASSQEGGPFPNTGELFF.

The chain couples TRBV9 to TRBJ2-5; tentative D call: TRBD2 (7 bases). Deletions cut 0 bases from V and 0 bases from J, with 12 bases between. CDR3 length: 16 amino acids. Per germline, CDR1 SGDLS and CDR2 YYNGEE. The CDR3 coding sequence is TGTGCCAGCAGCGTAGGGGTGGGGGGGCACCAAGAGACCCAGTACTTC. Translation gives CASSVGVGGHQETQYF.

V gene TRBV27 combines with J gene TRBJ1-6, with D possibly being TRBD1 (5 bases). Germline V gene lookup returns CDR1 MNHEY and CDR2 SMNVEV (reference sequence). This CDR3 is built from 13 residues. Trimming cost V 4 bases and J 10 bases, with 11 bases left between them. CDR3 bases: TGTGCCAGCAGTTCGAGGGAGGGGTCACCCCTCCACTTT. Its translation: CASSSREGSPLHF.

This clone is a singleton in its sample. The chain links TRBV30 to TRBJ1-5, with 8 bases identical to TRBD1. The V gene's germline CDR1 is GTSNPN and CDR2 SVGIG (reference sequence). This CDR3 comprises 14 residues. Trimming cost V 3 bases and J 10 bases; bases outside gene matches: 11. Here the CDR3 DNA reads TGTGCCTGGAGCGAGGGACAGGAAGTTTACCCCCAGCATTTT. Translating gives CAWSEGQEVYPQHF.

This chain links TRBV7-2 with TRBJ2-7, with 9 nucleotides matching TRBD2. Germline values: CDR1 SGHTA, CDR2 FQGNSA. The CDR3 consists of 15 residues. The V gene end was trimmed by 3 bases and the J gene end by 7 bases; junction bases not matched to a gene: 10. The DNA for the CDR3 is TGTGCCAGCAGCTTTTGGGCGGGGGGGCAGGAAGAGCAGTACTTC. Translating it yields CASSFWAGGQEEQYF.

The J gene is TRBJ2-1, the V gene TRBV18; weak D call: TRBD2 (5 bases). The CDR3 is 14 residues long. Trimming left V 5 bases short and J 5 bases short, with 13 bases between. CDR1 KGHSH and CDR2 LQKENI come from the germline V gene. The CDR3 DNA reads TGTGCCAGCTCATCAGCGGTCAGCAACAATGAGCAGTTCTTC. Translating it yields CASSSAVSNNEQFF.

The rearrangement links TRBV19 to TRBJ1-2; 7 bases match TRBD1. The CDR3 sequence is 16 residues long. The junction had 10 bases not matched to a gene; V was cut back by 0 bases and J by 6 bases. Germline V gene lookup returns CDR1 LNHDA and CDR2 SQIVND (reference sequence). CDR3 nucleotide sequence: TGTGCCAGTAGTATAGACCTCCCCCAGGGGGTTAATGGCTACACCTTC. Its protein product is CASSIDLPQGVNGYTF.